Shown below are 29 T cell receptor beta chains from a single sample sequenced in a study of identical twins. MiXCR, run by TCRdb on the 5' RACE reads, gives a single entry per CDR3 protein. The data show about 700,000 distinct CDR3 sequences, with less than 7% seen just once and roughly 1.6% held by the top ten. The source material was naive T cells sorted from blood. Source of these receptors: a man younger than 35 in good health.

This clonotype was counted ten times or more. V is TRBV7-8 and J is TRBJ1-1, with D possibly matching TRBD1 (6 bases). This CDR3 is built from 14 residues. Germline V gene lookup returns CDR1 SGHVS and CDR2 FQNEAQ. With 0 bases removed from V and 7 bases from J, the gap between germline ends came to 12 bases. Written as DNA, the CDR3 is TGTGCCAGCAGCTTAGCTCGGACAGTCATTGAAGCTTTCTTT. The encoded protein is CASSLARTVIEAFF.

This clonotype was detected ten times or more. This chain links TRBV12-3 or TRBV12-4 with TRBJ2-5; 7 bases are a match to TRBD2. The CDR3 covers 15 residues. J gave up 5 bases and V 2 bases, and 8 bases lay outside the gene matches. The CDR3 nucleotides read TGTGCCAGCAGTTTACCTAGCGGAGGGGTTGAGACCCAGTACTTC. Its translation is CASSLPSGGVETQYF.

This clonotype was recorded at least ten times. This sequence joins TRBV4-3 and TRBJ1-1, with unresolved D. Germline CDR1 LGHNA, CDR2 YSLEER. The V end was cut by 0 bases, the J end by 0 bases, with 11 bases between. The CDR3 is 16 amino acids. CDR3 nucleotides: TGCGCCAGCAGCCAAGACCACCGGGTAGTGAACACTGAAGCTTTCTTT. Its protein is CASSQDHRVVNTEAFF.

In this sample, this clonotype turned up many times. The chain employs TRBV20-1 and TRBJ2-5; maybe TRBD2 (6 bases). CDR3 length equals 13 residues. The germline V and J ends were trimmed by 6 bases and 4 bases, with 15 bases remaining between them. The germline V gene encodes CDR1 DFQATT and CDR2 SNEGSKA (reference sequence). The CDR3 loop is CSAGGKALETQYF. The CDR3 bases are TGCAGTGCGGGAGGAAAGGCTTTAGAGACCCAGTACTTC.

This clonotype was seen a few times. This chain connects TRBV27 to TRBJ1-4, with 10 bases aligning to TRBD1. V lost 4 bases, J lost 8 bases, and 13 bases stayed unmatched. The CDR3 runs to 17 residues. Germline V gives CDR1 MNHEY, CDR2 SMNVEV (reference sequence). The CDR3 sequence is CASSWGLPGQGREKLFF. CDR3 bases: TGTGCCAGCAGTTGGGGGCTACCGGGACAGGGGCGAGAAAAACTGTTTTTT.

V is TRBV18 and J is TRBJ2-1, with D perhaps TRBD1 (6 bases). CDR1 is KGHSH and CDR2 is LQKENI in the germline V gene. The germline V and J ends were trimmed by 4 bases and 7 bases, with 23 bases remaining between them. CDR3 length: 17 amino acids. The CDR3 protein is CASSQLGPGRGQNEQFF. CDR3 nucleotides: TGTGCCAGCTCACAACTCGGGCCGGGCAGGGGTCAGAATGAGCAGTTCTTC. The whole variable domain, filled in from reference TRBV18 and TRBJ2-1, reads NAGVMQNPRHLVRRRGQEARLRCSPMKGHSHVYWYRQLPEEGLKFMVYLQKENIIDESGMPKERFSAEFPKEGPSILRIQQVVRGDSAAYFCASSQLGPGRGQNEQFFGPGTRLTVL.

The table lists this clonotype with many counts. The chain carries TRBV20-1 and TRBJ2-1; perhaps TRBD1 as D (5 bases). V was trimmed by 0 bases and J by 9 bases, leaving 12 bases between them. Germline values: CDR1 DFQATT, CDR2 SNEGSKA (reference sequence). This CDR3 region has 13 residues. For the CDR3, the DNA is TGCAGTGCTAGAGATAGTAGGCAGGGTGAGCAGTTCTTC. As protein: CSARDSRQGEQFF.

The table lists this clonotype with many counts. The gene calls are TRBV3-1 and TRBJ2-1, with D perhaps matching TRBD1 or TRBD2 (5 bases each). V gave up 4 bases and J gave up 10 bases, with 17 bases separating them. This CDR3 contains 14 residues. In germline, CDR1 is LGHDT, CDR2 YNNKEL (reference sequence). CDR3 in amino acids: CASSLGELVNEQFF. Here the CDR3 DNA reads TGTGCCAGCAGCCTAGGGGAACTAGTTAACGAGCAGTTCTTC.

This clonotype was observed at least ten times. As DNA, the CDR3 is TGTGCCACGGGACTAGCGGCGAGCACAGATACGCAGTATTTT. It yields the protein CATGLAASTDTQYF. The chain links TRBV10-3 to TRBJ2-3, with 11 bases fitting TRBD2. CDR1 ENHRY and CDR2 SYGVKD come from the germline V gene. The CDR3 has 14 amino acids. V lost 10 bases, J lost 0 bases, and 3 bases stayed unmatched.

This clonotype has a count of ten or more. The chain joins TRBV6-5 to TRBJ2-1; D may be TRBD1 (6 bases). Trimming left V 2 bases short and J 2 bases short, with 7 bases between. The V gene's germline CDR1 is MNHEY and CDR2 SVGAGI. The CDR3 length is 14 residues. CDR3 protein: CASSYGDTYNEQFF. The CDR3 DNA reads TGTGCCAGCAGTTACGGGGACACCTACAATGAGCAGTTCTTC.

The sample holds many counts of this clonotype. The chain is built from TRBV29-1 and TRBJ2-1, with D hard to call. V lost 5 bases to trimming and J lost 6 bases, with 14 bases between them. The CDR3 runs to 13 residues. The V gene's germline CDR1 is SQVTM and CDR2 ANQGSEA. CDR3 sequence (DNA): TGCAGCGTTTCTCTGCGCGTCGGCAATGAGCAGTTCTTC. As protein: CSVSLRVGNEQFF.

This clonotype was detected ten times or more. This chain links TRBV28 with TRBJ2-1, with TRBD1 identical over 7 bases. Germline CDR1 is MDHEN and CDR2 is SYDVKM. The CDR3 sequence is 13 residues long. V shed 8 bases and J 5 bases; nucleotides not matched to a gene: 6. The DNA for the CDR3 is TGTGCCAGCGCACCGGGACAGAACAATGAGCAGTTCTTC. The encoded protein is CASAPGQNNEQFF. Together with reference TRBV28 and TRBJ2-1, the CDR3 gives the full variable domain: DVKVTQSSRYLVKRTGEKVFLECVQDMDHENMFWYRQDPGLGLRLIYFSYDVKMKEKGDIPEGYSVSREKKERFSLILESASTNQTSMYLCASAPGQNNEQFFGPGTRLTVL.

Ten or more counts support this clonotype. This chain links TRBV20-1 with TRBJ2-1, with 11 nucleotides matching TRBD2. CDR3 length: 18 residues. Germline V gives CDR1 DFQATT, CDR2 SNEGSKA (reference sequence). V lost 5 bases, J lost 0 bases, and 12 bases stayed unmatched. The CDR3 nucleotides are TGCAGTGCTGGTCGGACTAGCGGGTACCATAGCTCCTACAATGAGCAGTTCTTC. Encoded protein: CSAGRTSGYHSSYNEQFF.

CDR3 protein: CASGDRTSYEQYF. The CDR3, as DNA: TGTGCCAGCGGCGACAGGACCTCCTACGAGCAGTACTTC. V usage is TRBV13 and J usage is TRBJ2-7; maybe TRBD1 (6 bases). Trimming cost V 8 bases and J 0 bases, with 11 bases left between them. This CDR3 region has 13 residues. Germline-derived CDR1 and CDR2 are PRHDT and FYEKMQ (reference sequence).

This clonotype was found a few times. This chain connects TRBV4-3 to TRBJ2-2; D remains unclear. Trimming left V 1 base short and J 1 base short, with 13 bases between. The CDR3 extends over 17 amino acids. Germline-derived CDR1 and CDR2 are LGHNA and YSLEER. The CDR3 region is CASSQVPAQKNTGELFF. CDR3 in DNA: TGCGCCAGCAGCCAAGTTCCCGCGCAAAAGAACACCGGGGAGCTGTTTTTT.

This clonotype was counted a few times. The chain couples TRBV20-1 to TRBJ1-5, with D unresolved. CDR1 DFQATT and CDR2 SNEGSKA come from the germline V gene (reference sequence). This CDR3 has 15 residues. V was cut by 0 bases and J by 2 bases, with 11 bases left in between. The CDR3 region is CSARDLGWGNQPQHF. The DNA of the CDR3 is TGCAGTGCTAGAGATTTGGGTTGGGGCAATCAGCCCCAGCATTTT.

This clonotype came up many times. J is TRBJ1-1 and V is TRBV5-1; D gene ambiguous. The germline gives CDR1 SGHRS, CDR2 YFSETQ. Between the trimmed V and J ends, which lost 4 bases and 4 bases, there was a span of 17 bases. This CDR3 contains 15 residues. The CDR3 DNA reads as TGCGCCAGCAGCCGGGAGTCCGGGAGGAGCACTGAAGCTTTCTTT. This translates into CASSRESGRSTEAFF.

At least ten counts were recorded for this clonotype. This chain links TRBV20-1 with TRBJ1-3, with 7 bases matching TRBD1. The germline V gene encodes CDR1 DFQATT and CDR2 SNEGSKA (reference sequence). The trim removed 1 base at V and 8 bases at J, leaving 5 bases unmatched. The CDR3 loop spans 13 amino acids. CDR3 protein: CSARADRVDTIYF. The CDR3 DNA follows: TGCAGTGCTAGAGCCGACAGGGTTGACACCATATATTTT.

This clonotype has ten or more counts. This chain uses TRBV12-3 or TRBV12-4 with TRBJ1-2; tentative D call: TRBD1 (6 bases). V was trimmed by 7 bases and J by 5 bases, leaving 17 bases between them. CDR3 size: 14 residues. CDR3 nucleotides: TGTGCCAGCACCTTCGGACAGCTCCTATATGGCTACACCTTC. Amino acid sequence: CASTFGQLLYGYTF.

Ten or more counts support this clonotype. The rearrangement uses TRBV20-1 and TRBJ2-1; unclear D gene. Germline CDR1 and CDR2: DFQATT and SNEGSKA (reference sequence). This CDR3 contains 14 residues. V shed 7 bases and J shed 1 base, with 14 bases lying between them. The DNA for the CDR3 is TGCAGTGGGAAGGACCCGCGGTCCTACAATGAGCAGTTCTTC. This encodes CSGKDPRSYNEQFF.

This clonotype was detected many times. This chain uses TRBV5-1 with TRBJ2-3, with a tentative D call TRBD2 (5 bases). The CDR3 spans 14 residues. Trimming left V 0 bases short and J 1 base short, with 6 bases between. From germline, CDR1 is SGHRS and CDR2 YFSETQ. CDR3 protein: CASSLERGTDTQYF. CDR3 in DNA: TGCGCCAGCAGCTTGGAGAGGGGCACAGATACGCAGTATTTT.

For this clonotype: A much larger clone lies one base from this, so it may be a read error. CDR3 nucleotide sequence: TGTGCCAGCAGTTCCCCCATCACCGGGGAGCTGTTTTTT. As protein: CASSSPITGELFF. The chain carries TRBV7-9 and TRBJ2-2, with D unresolved. Trimming removed 6 bases at V and 4 bases at J, with 9 bases between. CDR3 length equals 13 residues. Per the germline V gene, CDR1 is SEHNR and CDR2 is FQNEAQ (reference sequence).

The V call is TRBV11-2, the J call TRBJ1-6; D perhaps matches TRBD1 (5 bases). CDR3 length: 14 amino acids. Looked up from germline, CDR1 is SGHAT and CDR2 is FQNNGV. Between the trimmed V and J ends, which lost 3 bases and 10 bases, there was a span of 13 bases. CDR3 DNA: TGTGCCAGCAGCTTCCGCCAGGGAGGATCACCCCTCCACTTT. It codes for CASSFRQGGSPLHF. Using reference TRBV11-2 and TRBJ1-6 for the parts outside the CDR3, the full variable domain is EAGVAQSPRYKIIEKRQSVAFWCNPISGHATLYWYQQILGQGPKLLIQFQNNGVVDDSQLPKDRFSAERLKGVDSTLKIQPAKLEDSAVYLCASSFRQGGSPLHFGNGTRLTVT.

This clonotype was found many times. The chain uses TRBV28 and TRBJ1-2, with unresolved D. Germline V lookup: CDR1 MDHEN, CDR2 SYDVKM. This CDR3 has 13 residues. V was trimmed by 6 bases and J by 12 bases, leaving 20 bases between them. The CDR3 region has the DNA TGTGCCAGCAGCCCCGGACCAGTAGTATTACACACCTTC. Amino acid sequence: CASSPGPVVLHTF.

This clonotype was counted between two and nine times. This chain uses TRBV7-9 with TRBJ2-6; D uncertain. V shed 6 bases and J shed 4 bases, with 13 bases lying between them. The CDR3 covers 15 residues. Germline lookup yields CDR1 SEHNR and CDR2 FQNEAQ (reference sequence). CDR3 in DNA: TGTGCCAGCAGATCCCTGGGTTTAGGGGCCAACGTCCTGACTTTC. Translated: CASRSLGLGANVLTF.

This clonotype appeared many times. This chain links TRBV4-2 with TRBJ2-5; D remains ambiguous. Germline V CDR1 and CDR2: LGHNA, YNFKEQ. Trimming left V 4 bases short and J 3 bases short, with 18 bases between. The CDR3 runs 16 residues. CDR3 in amino acids: CASSREIQIFKETQYF. The CDR3, as DNA: TGTGCCAGCAGCCGAGAAATACAGATCTTTAAAGAGACCCAGTACTTC.

This clonotype was counted at least ten times. The gene calls are TRBV6-2 or TRBV6-3 and TRBJ2-2; 7 bases are shared with TRBD2. With V trimmed by 4 bases and J by 1 base, 3 bases remained unmatched. The CDR3 length is 15 residues. Germline V lookup: CDR1 MNHEY, CDR2 SVGEGT. The CDR3: CASSWTGGNTGELFF. The CDR3 coding sequence is TGTGCCAGCAGTTGGACGGGAGGGAACACCGGGGAGCTGTTTTTT.

This clonotype was detected many times. The CDR3 DNA follows: TGTGCCAGCAGTTTACTATTACCGAAGACAGATACGCAGTATTTT. It codes for CASSLLLPKTDTQYF. The chain combines TRBV12-3 or TRBV12-4 with TRBJ2-3; D is uncertain. This CDR3 region has 15 residues. Between the trimmed V and J ends, which lost 2 bases and 3 bases, there was a span of 12 bases.

This clonotype has ten or more counts. CDR3 sequence: CSARGDTDTQYF. DNA for the CDR3: TGCAGTGCTAGAGGCGACACAGATACGCAGTATTTT. This rearrangement joins TRBV20-1 to TRBJ2-3; D is unresolved. Germline V gene sequence: CDR1 DFQATT, CDR2 SNEGSKA (reference sequence). CDR3 size: 12 residues. V dropped 1 base and J dropped 2 bases, with 4 bases sitting between them.